This T cell receptor beta chain was captured by sequencing in a study of blood T cell repertoires in COVID-19. This CDR3 spans 16 amino acids. V lost 5 bases and J lost 1; bases outside the gene matches: 7. CDR1 is SGHTA, CDR2 FQGTGA, per germline. Some clones are missing from TCRdb's copy, which holds only in-frame ones; the method was immunoSEQ multiplex PCR. The data show around 150,000 clones, around 92% seen once. Sequenced input: peripheral blood. The chain is built from TRBV7-3 and TRBJ2-1, with 8 nucleotides matching TRBD2. The TCR originated in a man younger than 40 with COVID-19, enrolled during active disease. The CDR3 loop is CASSHRPGGSYNEQFF. The CDR3 DNA reads TGTGCCAGCAGCCACCGGCCGGGGGGGTCCTACAATGAGCAGTTCTTC.